These T cell receptor beta chains were read from a single sample in a study of Graves' ophthalmopathy and Graves' hyperthyroidism. One entry per CDR3 protein, called by TCRdb with MiXCR from the multiplex PCR reads. The sample has hundreds of thousands of distinct CDR3 sequences, around 21% seen once; the top ten hold under 3%. Sequencing was performed on peripheral blood. The receptors were gathered from a woman in her late teens or twenties with stable Graves' hyperthyroidism. Both conserved end residues are part of each CDR3. D genes are given only for firm matches. Clone size is not always given. Where it is, it says once, few, many or a class for expanded clones.

abundance: many; d_gene: .; j_gene: TRBJ2-5; v_gene: TRBV11-2; CDR3nt: TGTGCCAGCAGCTTAGGGGCGGTACAAGAGACCCAGTACTTC; CDR3aa: CASSLGAVQETQYF
abundance: .; d_gene: .; j_gene: TRBJ2-7; v_gene: TRBV6-1; CDR3nt: TGTGCCACCAGGTGGGCCGACTCTGGCGAGCAGTACTTC; CDR3aa: CATRWADSGEQYF
abundance: once; d_gene: TRBD1; j_gene: TRBJ2-7; v_gene: TRBV10-2; CDR3nt: TGCGCCAGCGGGGGACAGGGGGCGCCCGAGCAGTACTTC; CDR3aa: CASGGQGAPEQYF
abundance: many; d_gene: .; j_gene: TRBJ2-2; v_gene: TRBV2; CDR3nt: TGTGCCAGCAGTGCGGACCATTCCGGGGAGCTGTTTTTT; CDR3aa: CASSADHSGELFF
abundance: many; d_gene: .; j_gene: TRBJ1-5; v_gene: TRBV28; CDR3nt: TGTGCCAGCCTCCCATCCGGTAACGGTAATCAGCCCCAGCATTTT; CDR3aa: CASLPSGNGNQPQHF
abundance: many; d_gene: .; j_gene: TRBJ1-2; v_gene: TRBV7-2; CDR3nt: TGTGCCAGCAGCTTATCGGCGAACCTTAACTATGGCTACACCTTC; CDR3aa: CASSLSANLNYGYTF
abundance: many; d_gene: .; j_gene: TRBJ2-5; v_gene: TRBV28; CDR3nt: TGTGCCAGCAATGGCGGGAAGCTTGAGACCCAGTACTTC; CDR3aa: CASNGGKLETQYF
abundance: .; d_gene: TRBD1; j_gene: TRBJ2-2; v_gene: TRBV6-1; CDR3nt: TGTGCCAGCAGCGCCGGGACAGGGCACACCGGGGAGCTGTTTTTT; CDR3aa: CASSAGTGHTGELFF
abundance: many; d_gene: .; j_gene: TRBJ1-6; v_gene: TRBV20-1; CDR3nt: TGCAGTGCCCCAGGATCCGGGGGGAATTCACCCCTCCACTTT; CDR3aa: CSAPGSGGNSPLHF
abundance: once; d_gene: TRBD2; j_gene: TRBJ2-5; v_gene: TRBV28; CDR3nt: TGTGCCAGCAGTACGTCCCCGGGGGGGACCCAGTACTTC; CDR3aa: CASSTSPGGTQYF
abundance: many; d_gene: .; j_gene: TRBJ2-7; v_gene: TRBV29-1; CDR3nt: TGCAGCGTCCGGGACGAGTCCTACGAGCAGTACTTC; CDR3aa: CSVRDESYEQYF
abundance: many; d_gene: TRBD1; j_gene: TRBJ1-2; v_gene: TRBV6-4; CDR3nt: TGTGCCACCTACAGAAGGGGGACAGGGGTACCGTTGGGTGGCTACACCTTC; CDR3aa: CATYRRGTGVPLGGYTF
abundance: many; d_gene: .; j_gene: TRBJ1-1; v_gene: TRBV10-3; CDR3nt: TGTGCCATCAGTGCCTATGGGGATCAAGCTTTCTTT; CDR3aa: CAISAYGDQAFF
abundance: many; d_gene: .; j_gene: TRBJ1-2; v_gene: TRBV20-1; CDR3nt: TGCAGTGCTCCTGGACAGAATAACTATGGCTACACCTTC; CDR3aa: CSAPGQNNYGYTF
abundance: many; d_gene: .; j_gene: TRBJ1-3; v_gene: TRBV11-1; CDR3nt: TGTGCCAGCAGCTGGAGCGAGTCAGGGTGGTTTGGAAACACCATATATTTT; CDR3aa: CASSWSESGWFGNTIYF
abundance: many; d_gene: TRBD2; j_gene: TRBJ2-5; v_gene: TRBV6-5; CDR3nt: TGTGCCAGCAGCCCTGGGGCGGGAGGGCAGGAGACCCAGTACTTC; CDR3aa: CASSPGAGGQETQYF
abundance: .; d_gene: .; j_gene: TRBJ1-6; v_gene: TRBV6-1; CDR3nt: TGTGCCAGCAGTGGGACAGAGAATTCACCCCTCCACTTT; CDR3aa: CASSGTENSPLHF
abundance: many; d_gene: .; j_gene: TRBJ2-2; v_gene: TRBV9; CDR3nt: TGTGCCAGCAGCGTAACAGGGATCGCCGGGGAGCTGTTTTTT; CDR3aa: CASSVTGIAGELFF
abundance: .; d_gene: .; j_gene: TRBJ2-5; v_gene: TRBV7-3; CDR3nt: TGTGCCAGCAGCCAAGGGAATCAGGGAGAGACCCAGTACTTC; CDR3aa: CASSQGNQGETQYF
abundance: .; d_gene: .; j_gene: TRBJ2-7; v_gene: TRBV19; CDR3nt: TGTGCCAGTAGTGCGGGGGCCAGCTCCTACGAGCAGTACTTC; CDR3aa: CASSAGASSYEQYF
abundance: .; d_gene: .; j_gene: TRBJ2-2; v_gene: TRBV11-2; CDR3nt: TGTGCCAGCAGCTCGCCGCAAACCGGGGAGCTGTTTTTT; CDR3aa: CASSSPQTGELFF
abundance: many; d_gene: TRBD2; j_gene: TRBJ2-7; v_gene: TRBV6-5; CDR3nt: TGTGCCAGCAGTTACCCCGCGGCGGGGGGCGTGCAGTACTTC; CDR3aa: CASSYPAAGGVQYF
abundance: many; d_gene: TRBD1; j_gene: TRBJ2-7; v_gene: TRBV18; CDR3nt: TGTGCCAGCTCAGCCGGGACAGGGGCCACCGAGCAGTACTTC; CDR3aa: CASSAGTGATEQYF
abundance: .; d_gene: .; j_gene: TRBJ2-7; v_gene: TRBV12-3/TRBV12-4; CDR3nt: TGTGCCAGCAGTTTTTATCAACGGGGAGAGCAGTACTTC; CDR3aa: CASSFYQRGEQYF
abundance: many; d_gene: .; j_gene: TRBJ2-2; v_gene: TRBV6-2/TRBV6-3; CDR3nt: TGTGCCAGCAGTTCCCCCCGACTGACAAACACCGGGGAGCTGTTTTTT; CDR3aa: CASSSPRLTNTGELFF
abundance: .; d_gene: TRBD2; j_gene: TRBJ2-5; v_gene: TRBV20-1; CDR3nt: TGCAGCGTCCCTAGGCAGCGGGAGAAAGGGACCCAGTACTTC; CDR3aa: CSVPRQREKGTQYF
abundance: many; d_gene: TRBD1; j_gene: TRBJ2-7; v_gene: TRBV25-1; CDR3nt: TGTGCCAGCAGTGACGGGGCCGGACAGGGGAATTTGTGGTACGAGCAGTACTTC; CDR3aa: CASSDGAGQGNLWYEQYF
abundance: many; d_gene: .; j_gene: TRBJ2-5; v_gene: TRBV6-5; CDR3nt: TGTGCCAGCATTGCCGAGACCCAGTACTTC; CDR3aa: CASIAETQYF
abundance: many; d_gene: .; j_gene: TRBJ2-7; v_gene: TRBV20-1; CDR3nt: TGCAGTGCTAGAGATCTTGCCTCGGCAATCTCCTACGAGCAGTACTTC; CDR3aa: CSARDLASAISYEQYF
abundance: .; d_gene: .; j_gene: TRBJ2-7; v_gene: TRBV28; CDR3nt: TGTGCCAGCGCAGGGAACCCCTCCTACGAGCAGTACTTC; CDR3aa: CASAGNPSYEQYF
abundance: .; d_gene: .; j_gene: TRBJ2-7; v_gene: TRBV4-1; CDR3nt: TGCGCCAGCAGCCAAAGTGGATACGAGCAGTACTTC; CDR3aa: CASSQSGYEQYF